This T cell receptor beta chain was recovered during a study of CD8 T cells in ankylosing spondylitis. Whole-study results and caveats: Clones tied to disease were said to be significantly enriched in matched ankylosing spondylitis synovial fluid. Clones that were linked to disease were CD8+ and were relatively rare in peripheral blood. Characteristic of ankylosing spondylitis blood, it appeared, was a TCR beta motif comprising about eight highly homologous variants.

With molecular barcodes, quantitative 5'-RACE was used to make the TCR beta libraries. TCRdb independently ran MiXCR on the 5' RACE reads; one entry per CDR3 protein. The sample gives 150,000 to 200,000 distinct CDR3 sequences, around a tenth of which show up once; about 28% is in the top ten. This clonotype was counted a few times. As yet, its antigen is unknown. The germline V and J ends were trimmed by 6 bases and 2 bases, with 14 bases remaining between them. CDR1 and CDR2 (germline): ENHRY, SYGVKD. This CDR3 region has 14 residues. Sequencing input: blood, either unsorted or a sorted T cell fraction (not recorded which). The receptor was derived from a male donor with ankylosing spondylitis or in good health (not recorded which). The chain has TRBV10-3 and TRBJ2-7, with D unclear. The CDR3 sequence: CAIRVGQNTYEQYF. The CDR3 DNA sequence: TGTGCCATCAGGGTAGGTCAGAATACCTACGAGCAGTACTTC.